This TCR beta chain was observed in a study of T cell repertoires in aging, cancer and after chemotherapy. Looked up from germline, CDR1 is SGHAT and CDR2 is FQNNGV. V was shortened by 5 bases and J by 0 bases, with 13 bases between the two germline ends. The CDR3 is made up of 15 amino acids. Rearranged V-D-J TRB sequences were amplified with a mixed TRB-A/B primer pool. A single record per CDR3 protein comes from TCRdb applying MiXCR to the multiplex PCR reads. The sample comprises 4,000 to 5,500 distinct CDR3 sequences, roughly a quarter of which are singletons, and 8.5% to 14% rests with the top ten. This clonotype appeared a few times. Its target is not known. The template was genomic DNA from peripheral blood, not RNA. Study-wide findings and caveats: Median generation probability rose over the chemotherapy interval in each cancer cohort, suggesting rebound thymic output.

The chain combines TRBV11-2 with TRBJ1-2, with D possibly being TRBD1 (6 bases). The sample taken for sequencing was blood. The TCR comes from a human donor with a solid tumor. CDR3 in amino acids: CASSPIRGANYGYTF. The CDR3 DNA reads TGTGCCAGCAGCCCCATAAGGGGGGCTAACTATGGCTACACCTTC.